The next 2 T cell receptor beta chains were all read from a single sample in a study of blood T cell repertoires in COVID-19. Here immunoSEQ multiplex PCR was the method, and the copy in TCRdb shows in-frame clones only, minus some. This table has about 160,000 clones, 82% appearing once. The material sequenced was peripheral blood. The receptors shown here come from a woman between 40 and 55 years old with COVID-19, enrolled during active disease.

The rearrangement uses TRBV6-4 and TRBJ2-3; D gene uncertain. Trimming stripped 4 bases from V and 3 bases from J, with 8 bases between. This CDR3 spans 13 amino acids. Germline lookup yields CDR1 MRHNA and CDR2 SNTAGT. In nucleotides, the CDR3 is TGTGCCAGCAGTGCGCGGATTACAGATACGCAGTATTTT. The encoded protein is CASSARITDTQYF.

The V gene is TRBV14, the J gene TRBJ1-6; no reliable D call. The germline V and J ends were trimmed by 4 bases and 8 bases, with 12 bases remaining between them. From germline, CDR1 is SGHDN and CDR2 FVKESK. The CDR3 sequence is 14 residues long. DNA of the CDR3: TGTGCCAGCAGCCGGACTCTCGGGGATTCACCCCTCCACTTT. Amino acid sequence: CASSRTLGDSPLHF. Drawing the rest from reference TRBV14 and TRBJ1-6, the complete variable domain is EAGVTQFPSHSVIEKGQTVTLRCDPISGHDNLYWYRRVMGKEIKFLLHFVKESKQDESGMPNNRFLAERTGGTYSTLKVQPAELEDSGVYFCASSRTLGDSPLHFGNGTRLTVT.